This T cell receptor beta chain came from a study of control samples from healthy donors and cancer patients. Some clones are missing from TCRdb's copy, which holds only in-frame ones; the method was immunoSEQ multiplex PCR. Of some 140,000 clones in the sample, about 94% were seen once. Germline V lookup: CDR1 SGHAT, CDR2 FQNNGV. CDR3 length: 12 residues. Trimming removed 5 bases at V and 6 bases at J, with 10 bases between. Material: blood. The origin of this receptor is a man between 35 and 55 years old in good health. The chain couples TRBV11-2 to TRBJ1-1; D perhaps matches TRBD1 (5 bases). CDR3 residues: CASSPSGPEAFF. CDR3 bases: TGTGCCAGCAGCCCCTCGGGACCTGAAGCTTTCTTT.